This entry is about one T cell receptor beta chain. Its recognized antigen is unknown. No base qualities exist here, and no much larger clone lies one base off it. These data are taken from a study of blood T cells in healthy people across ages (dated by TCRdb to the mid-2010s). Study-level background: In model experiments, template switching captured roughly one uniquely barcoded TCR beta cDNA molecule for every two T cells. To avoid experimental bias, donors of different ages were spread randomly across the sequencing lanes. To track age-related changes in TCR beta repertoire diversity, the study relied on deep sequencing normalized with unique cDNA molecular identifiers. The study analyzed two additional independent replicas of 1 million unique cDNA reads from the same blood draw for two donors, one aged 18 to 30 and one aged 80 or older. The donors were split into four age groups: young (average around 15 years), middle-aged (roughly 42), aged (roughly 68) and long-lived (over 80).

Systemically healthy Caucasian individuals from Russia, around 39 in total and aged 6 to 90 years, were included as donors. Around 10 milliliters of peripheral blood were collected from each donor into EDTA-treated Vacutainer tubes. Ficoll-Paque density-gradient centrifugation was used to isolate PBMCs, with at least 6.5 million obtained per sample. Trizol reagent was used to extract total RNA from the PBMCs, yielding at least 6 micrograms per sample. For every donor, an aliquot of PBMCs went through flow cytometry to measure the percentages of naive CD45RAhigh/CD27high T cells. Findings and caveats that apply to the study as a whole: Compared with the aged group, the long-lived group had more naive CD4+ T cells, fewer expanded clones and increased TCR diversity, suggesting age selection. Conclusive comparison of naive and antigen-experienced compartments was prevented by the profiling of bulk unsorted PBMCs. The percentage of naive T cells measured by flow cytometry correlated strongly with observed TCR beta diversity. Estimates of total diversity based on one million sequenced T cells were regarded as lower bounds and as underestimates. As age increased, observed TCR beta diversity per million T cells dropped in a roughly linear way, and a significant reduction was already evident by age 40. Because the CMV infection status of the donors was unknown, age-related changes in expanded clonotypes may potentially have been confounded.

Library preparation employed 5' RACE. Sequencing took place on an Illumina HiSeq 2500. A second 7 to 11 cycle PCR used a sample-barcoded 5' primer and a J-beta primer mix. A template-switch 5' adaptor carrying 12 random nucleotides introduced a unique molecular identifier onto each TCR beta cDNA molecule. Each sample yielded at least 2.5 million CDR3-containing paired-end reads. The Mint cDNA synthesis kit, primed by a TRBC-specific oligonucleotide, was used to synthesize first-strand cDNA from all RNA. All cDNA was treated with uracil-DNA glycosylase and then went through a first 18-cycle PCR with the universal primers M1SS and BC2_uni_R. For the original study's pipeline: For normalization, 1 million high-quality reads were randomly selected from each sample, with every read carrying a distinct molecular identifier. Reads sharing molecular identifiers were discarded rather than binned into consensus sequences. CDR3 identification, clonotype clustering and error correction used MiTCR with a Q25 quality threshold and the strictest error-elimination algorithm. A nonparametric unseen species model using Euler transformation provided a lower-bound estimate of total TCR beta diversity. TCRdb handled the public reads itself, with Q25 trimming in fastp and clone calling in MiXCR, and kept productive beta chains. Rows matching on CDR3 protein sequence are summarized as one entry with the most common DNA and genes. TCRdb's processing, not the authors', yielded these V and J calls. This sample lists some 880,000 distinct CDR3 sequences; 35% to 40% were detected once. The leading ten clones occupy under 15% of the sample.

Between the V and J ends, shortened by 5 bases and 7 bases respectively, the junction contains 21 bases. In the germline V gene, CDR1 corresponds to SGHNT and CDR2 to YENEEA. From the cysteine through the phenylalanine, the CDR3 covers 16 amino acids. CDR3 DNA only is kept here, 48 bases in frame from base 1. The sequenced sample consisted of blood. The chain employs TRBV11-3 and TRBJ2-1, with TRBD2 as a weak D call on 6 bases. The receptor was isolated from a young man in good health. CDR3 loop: CASSPWDSGPQNEQFF. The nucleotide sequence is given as TGTGCCAGCAGCCCGTGGGACTCTGGCCCCCAAAATGAGCAGTTCTTC.